The T cell receptor beta chain described here comes from a study of technical replicates of blood from a handful of donors. The CDR3 runs to 13 residues. Germline V gene data show CDR1 as SGHNT and CDR2 as YYREEE (reference sequence). Trimming took off 4 bases at V and 1 base at J, with 8 bases between the two ends. The table came from immunoSEQ multiplex PCR; TCRdb's copy has only in-frame clones and leaves some out. The sample holds under 55,000 clones, about 96% seen once. The sample taken for sequencing was T cells isolated from PBMCs. The chain links TRBV5-4 to TRBJ2-5, with D hard to call. The receptor was isolated from a human donor in good health. The CDR3 region has the DNA TGTGCCAGCAGCCGCGCACCCCAAGAGACCCAGTACTTC. Protein product: CASSRAPQETQYF.